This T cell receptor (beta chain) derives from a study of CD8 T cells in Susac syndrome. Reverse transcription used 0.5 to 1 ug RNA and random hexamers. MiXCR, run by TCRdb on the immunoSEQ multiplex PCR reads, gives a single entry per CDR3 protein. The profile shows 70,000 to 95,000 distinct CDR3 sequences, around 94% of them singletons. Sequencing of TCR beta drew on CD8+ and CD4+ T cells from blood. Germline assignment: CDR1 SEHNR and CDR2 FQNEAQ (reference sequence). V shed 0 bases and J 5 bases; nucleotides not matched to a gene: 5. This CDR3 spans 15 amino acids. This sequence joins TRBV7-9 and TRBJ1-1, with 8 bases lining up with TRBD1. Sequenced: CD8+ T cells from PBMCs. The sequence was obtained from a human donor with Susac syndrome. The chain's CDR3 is CASSLAQGALTEAFF. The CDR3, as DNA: TGTGCCAGCAGCTTAGCGCAGGGGGCGCTTACTGAAGCTTTCTTT.